The rows below give T cell receptor beta chains drawn from one sample of a study of blood T cell repertoires in COVID-19. Sequencing used immunoSEQ multiplex PCR; TCRdb keeps in-frame clones, though not all of them. Seen here are some 61,000 clones, 75% to 90% observed once, and the top ten hold around 8.1%. Material: peripheral blood. These receptors all come from a man aged 25-45 years with acute or convalescent COVID-19. CDR3s include the opening cysteine and the closing phenylalanine or tryptophan. The D gene is left open where the match is weak. Clone size, where shown, is once, few, many, or a class for clones that have expanded.

v_call: TRBV28
j_call: TRBJ1-2
clone_size: .
d_call: .
cdr3_aa: CASSPLGSSYGYTF
cdr3_nt: TGTGCCAGCAGCCCCCTAGGCAGTAGCTATGGCTACACCTTC

v_call: TRBV24-1
j_call: TRBJ2-5
clone_size: .
d_call: .
cdr3_aa: CATSVRGNLEETQYF
cdr3_nt: TGTGCCACCAGTGTCAGGGGAAACTTGGAAGAGACCCAGTACTTC

v_call: TRBV28
j_call: TRBJ1-5
clone_size: .
d_call: TRBD1
cdr3_aa: CASSSPGQDNQPQHF
cdr3_nt: TGTGCCAGCAGTTCCCCGGGACAGGACAATCAGCCCCAGCATTTT

v_call: TRBV5-6
j_call: TRBJ2-5
clone_size: .
d_call: TRBD2
cdr3_aa: CASSLLAAEETQYF
cdr3_nt: TGTGCCAGCAGCTTACTAGCGGCAGAAGAGACCCAGTACTTC

v_call: TRBV18
j_call: TRBJ1-1
clone_size: .
d_call: .
cdr3_aa: CASSAQTGNTEAFF
cdr3_nt: TGTGCCAGCTCGGCCCAGACAGGGAACACTGAAGCTTTCTTT

v_call: TRBV7-2
j_call: TRBJ2-1
clone_size: .
d_call: .
cdr3_aa: CASNLRGRPEQFF
cdr3_nt: TGTGCCAGCAATCTTCGTGGGCGCCCTGAGCAGTTCTTC

v_call: TRBV5-1
j_call: TRBJ2-1
clone_size: .
d_call: TRBD1
cdr3_aa: CASSSGTGGGEQFF
cdr3_nt: TGCGCCAGCAGCTCCGGGACAGGGGGCGGTGAGCAGTTCTTC

v_call: TRBV4-1
j_call: TRBJ2-1
clone_size: .
d_call: .
cdr3_aa: CASSQDSRNEQFF
cdr3_nt: TGCGCCAGCAGCCAAGATTCGCGGAATGAGCAGTTCTTC

v_call: TRBV19
j_call: TRBJ1-5
clone_size: .
d_call: .
cdr3_aa: CASHQGGNQPQHF
cdr3_nt: TGTGCCAGTCATCAGGGTGGCAATCAGCCCCAGCATTTT

v_call: TRBV4-1
j_call: TRBJ2-2
clone_size: once
d_call: .
cdr3_aa: CASSQIVQFANTGELFF
cdr3_nt: TGCGCCAGCAGCCAGATTGTACAGTTCGCGAACACCGGGGAGCTGTTTTTT

v_call: TRBV4-3
j_call: TRBJ1-4
clone_size: few
d_call: .
cdr3_aa: CASSQVAAGSTNEKLFF
cdr3_nt: TGCGCCAGCAGCCAAGTGGCAGCGGGATCAACTAATGAAAAACTGTTTTTT

v_call: TRBV6-5
j_call: TRBJ1-1
clone_size: .
d_call: .
cdr3_aa: CASSYLPPGTEAFF
cdr3_nt: TGTGCCAGCAGTTACCTCCCCCCCGGGACTGAAGCTTTCTTT

v_call: TRBV27
j_call: TRBJ1-5
clone_size: .
d_call: TRBD1
cdr3_aa: CASSLRGQISQPQHF
cdr3_nt: TGTGCCAGCAGTTTGCGGGGACAGATCTCTCAGCCCCAGCATTTT

v_call: TRBV28
j_call: TRBJ1-6
clone_size: .
d_call: .
cdr3_aa: CASKTTRMRNSPLHF
cdr3_nt: TGTGCCAGCAAGACGACGAGGATGCGGAATTCACCCCTCCACTTT

v_call: TRBV7-2
j_call: TRBJ2-3
clone_size: once
d_call: TRBD2
cdr3_aa: CASSLDWLSGRDTQYF
cdr3_nt: TGTGCCAGCAGCTTAGATTGGCTTAGCGGGAGAGATACGCAGTATTTT

v_call: TRBV4-1
j_call: TRBJ2-7
clone_size: .
d_call: TRBD2
cdr3_aa: CASSQVEITSGLVYEQYF
cdr3_nt: TGCGCCAGCAGCCAAGTAGAGATAACTAGCGGGCTAGTCTACGAGCAGTACTTC

v_call: TRBV27
j_call: TRBJ2-1
clone_size: .
d_call: .
cdr3_aa: CASRPVGVHNEQFF
cdr3_nt: TGTGCCAGCAGGCCCGTGGGAGTGCACAATGAGCAGTTCTTC

v_call: TRBV5-5
j_call: TRBJ1-1
clone_size: .
d_call: TRBD1
cdr3_aa: CASSLEGQGSGTEAFF
cdr3_nt: TGTGCCAGCAGCTTGGAGGGACAGGGGTCTGGAACTGAAGCTTTCTTT

v_call: TRBV6-5
j_call: TRBJ1-6
clone_size: .
d_call: .
cdr3_aa: CASTWRADNSPLHF
cdr3_nt: TGTGCCAGCACGTGGCGGGCCGATAATTCACCCCTCCACTTT

v_call: TRBV27
j_call: TRBJ1-2
clone_size: .
d_call: TRBD1
cdr3_aa: CASSLGTGGGYTF
cdr3_nt: TGTGCCAGCAGTTTAGGGACAGGGGGAGGCTACACCTTC

v_call: TRBV6-6
j_call: TRBJ2-5
clone_size: .
d_call: TRBD2
cdr3_aa: CASSRGLAGETQYF
cdr3_nt: TGTGCCAGCAGCCGGGGACTAGCGGGAGAGACCCAGTACTTC

v_call: TRBV7-9
j_call: TRBJ2-3
clone_size: .
d_call: .
cdr3_aa: CASSPSDKTDTQYF
cdr3_nt: TGTGCCAGCTCACCCTCGGACAAAACAGATACGCAGTATTTT

v_call: TRBV5-4
j_call: TRBJ1-1
clone_size: .
d_call: .
cdr3_aa: CASSLREQAFF
cdr3_nt: TGTGCCAGCAGCTTGCGAGAGCAAGCTTTCTTT

v_call: TRBV7-2
j_call: TRBJ2-2
clone_size: .
d_call: TRBD2
cdr3_aa: CASSLRLAGGPNGELFF
cdr3_nt: TGTGCCAGCAGCTTAAGACTAGCGGGAGGGCCTAACGGGGAGCTGTTTTTT

v_call: TRBV14
j_call: TRBJ2-3
clone_size: .
d_call: .
cdr3_aa: CASSRLTGSTDTQYF
cdr3_nt: TGTGCCAGCAGCCGGCTGACGGGGAGCACAGATACGCAGTATTTT

v_call: TRBV4-1
j_call: TRBJ1-2
clone_size: .
d_call: TRBD1
cdr3_aa: CASSQTQGDNYGYTF
cdr3_nt: TGCGCCAGCAGCCAAACACAGGGGGACAACTATGGCTACACCTTC

v_call: TRBV24-1
j_call: TRBJ2-2
clone_size: .
d_call: .
cdr3_aa: CATSSWTDPGELFF
cdr3_nt: TGTGCCACCAGTAGCTGGACAGACCCCGGGGAGCTGTTTTTT

v_call: TRBV5-1
j_call: TRBJ2-5
clone_size: .
d_call: .
cdr3_aa: CASSRDPTGRFIETQYF
cdr3_nt: TGCGCCAGCAGCCGAGACCCGACAGGAAGGTTTATTGAGACCCAGTACTTC

v_call: TRBV7-8
j_call: TRBJ2-2
clone_size: .
d_call: TRBD1
cdr3_aa: CASSPGQTNTGELFF
cdr3_nt: TGTGCCAGCAGCCCGGGACAGACAAACACCGGGGAGCTGTTTTTT

v_call: TRBV21-1
j_call: TRBJ2-1
clone_size: .
d_call: .
cdr3_aa: CASSKAAGTGLCNEQFF
cdr3_nt: TGTGCCAGCAGCAAAGCGGCCGGGACAGGGCTCTGCAATGAGCAGTTCTTC

v_call: TRBV18
j_call: TRBJ2-4
clone_size: .
d_call: TRBD1
cdr3_aa: CASSPPGQENIQYF
cdr3_nt: TGTGCCAGCTCTCCTCCCGGACAGGAAAACATTCAGTACTTC

v_call: TRBV5-6
j_call: TRBJ2-3
clone_size: .
d_call: TRBD1
cdr3_aa: CASSLVRGGYTQYF
cdr3_nt: TGTGCCAGCAGCTTGGTAAGAGGGGGCTATACGCAGTATTTT

v_call: TRBV4-1
j_call: TRBJ1-2
clone_size: .
d_call: .
cdr3_aa: CASSPQGSNGYTF
cdr3_nt: TGCGCCAGCAGCCCGCAGGGCTCAAATGGCTACACCTTC

v_call: TRBV5-1
j_call: TRBJ2-1
clone_size: .
d_call: TRBD1
cdr3_aa: CASSPGQTYNEQFF
cdr3_nt: TGCGCCAGCAGCCCGGGACAGACCTACAATGAGCAGTTCTTC

v_call: TRBV10-1
j_call: TRBJ1-1
clone_size: once
d_call: .
cdr3_aa: CASPPQEAFF
cdr3_nt: TGCGCCAGCCCCCCCCAGGAAGCTTTCTTT

v_call: TRBV27
j_call: TRBJ2-3
clone_size: .
d_call: TRBD2
cdr3_aa: CASSLGTSGTDTQYF
cdr3_nt: TGTGCCAGCAGTTTAGGGACTAGCGGGACAGATACGCAGTATTTT

v_call: TRBV19
j_call: TRBJ1-2
clone_size: .
d_call: TRBD1
cdr3_aa: CASSLRGRRGYTF
cdr3_nt: TGTGCCAGTAGTCTAAGGGGGCGTCGGGGCTACACCTTC